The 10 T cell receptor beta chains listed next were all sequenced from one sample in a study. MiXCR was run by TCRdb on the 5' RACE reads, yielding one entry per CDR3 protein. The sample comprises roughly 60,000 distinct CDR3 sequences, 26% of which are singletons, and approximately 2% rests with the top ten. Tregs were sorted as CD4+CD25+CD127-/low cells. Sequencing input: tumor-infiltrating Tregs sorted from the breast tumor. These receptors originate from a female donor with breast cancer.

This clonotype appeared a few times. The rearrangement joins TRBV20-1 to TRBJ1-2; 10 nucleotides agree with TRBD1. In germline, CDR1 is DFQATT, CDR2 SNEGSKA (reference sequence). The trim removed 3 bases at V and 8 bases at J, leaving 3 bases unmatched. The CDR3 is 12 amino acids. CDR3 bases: TGCAGTGCTAGCGACAGGGGGCTCGGCTACACCTTC. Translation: CSASDRGLGYTF.

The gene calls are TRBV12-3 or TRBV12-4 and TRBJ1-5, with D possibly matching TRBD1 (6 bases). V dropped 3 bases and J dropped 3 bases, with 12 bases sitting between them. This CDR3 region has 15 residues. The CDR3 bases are TGTGCCAGCAGTTTGAACGGACAGTTCAATCAGCCCCAGCATTTT. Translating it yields CASSLNGQFNQPQHF.

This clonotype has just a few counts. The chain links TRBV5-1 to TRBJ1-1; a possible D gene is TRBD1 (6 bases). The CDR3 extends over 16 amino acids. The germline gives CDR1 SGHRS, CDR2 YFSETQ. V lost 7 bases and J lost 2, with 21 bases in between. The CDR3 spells CASGLEVGTTNTEAFF. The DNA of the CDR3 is TGCGCCAGCGGCCTGGAGGTCGGGACAACTAACACTGAAGCTTTCTTT.

The CDR3 DNA is TGTGCCAGCAGCAATAATCCCGGGACAGAGCAGTTCTTC. This translates into CASSNNPGTEQFF. The chain combines TRBV7-3 with TRBJ2-1, with D perhaps matching TRBD1 (6 bases). The V end lost 5 bases, the J end lost 10 bases, and 15 bases lay between the germline ends. This CDR3 region has 13 residues. Germline CDR1 is SGHTA and CDR2 is FQGTGA. Based on the CDR3 plus reference TRBV7-3 and TRBJ2-1, the full variable domain is GAGVSQTPSNKVTEKGKYVELRCDPISGHTALYWYRQSLGQGPEFLIYFQGTGAADDSGLPNDRFFAVRPEGSVSTLKIQRTERGDSAVYLCASSNNPGTEQFFGPGTRLTVL.

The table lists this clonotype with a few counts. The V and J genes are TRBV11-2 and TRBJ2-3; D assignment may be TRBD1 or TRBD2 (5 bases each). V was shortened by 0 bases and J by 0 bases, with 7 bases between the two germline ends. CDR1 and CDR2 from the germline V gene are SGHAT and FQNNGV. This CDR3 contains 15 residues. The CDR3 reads CASSLDRGSTDTQYF. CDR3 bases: TGTGCCAGCAGCTTAGATCGGGGCAGCACAGATACGCAGTATTTT.

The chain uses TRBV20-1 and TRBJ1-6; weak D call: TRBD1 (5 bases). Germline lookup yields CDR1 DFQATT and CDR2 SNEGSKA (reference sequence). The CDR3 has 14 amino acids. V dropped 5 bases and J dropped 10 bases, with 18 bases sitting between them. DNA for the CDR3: TGCAGTGCTTATGACGGACTCGGGGGGTCACCCCTCCACTTT. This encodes CSAYDGLGGSPLHF.

Here the CDR3 reads CSVSHLGTEAFF. The CDR3, as DNA: TGCAGCGTCTCTCATCTGGGGACTGAAGCTTTCTTT. This sequence joins TRBV29-1 and TRBJ1-1; D unresolved. V dropped 6 bases and J dropped 5 bases, with 13 bases sitting between them. The CDR3 length is 12 residues. Per germline, CDR1 SQVTM and CDR2 ANQGSEA.

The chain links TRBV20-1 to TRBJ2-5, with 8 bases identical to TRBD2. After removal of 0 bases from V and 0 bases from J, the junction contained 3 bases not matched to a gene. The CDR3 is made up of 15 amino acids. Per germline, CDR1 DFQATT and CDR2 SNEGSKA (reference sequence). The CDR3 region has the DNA TGCAGTGCTAGAGAAAGCGGGAGATACCAAGAGACCCAGTACTTC. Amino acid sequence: CSARESGRYQETQYF.

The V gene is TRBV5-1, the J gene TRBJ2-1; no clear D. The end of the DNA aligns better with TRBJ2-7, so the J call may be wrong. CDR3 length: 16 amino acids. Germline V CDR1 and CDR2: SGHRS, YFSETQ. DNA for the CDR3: TGCGCCAGCAGCTTGGTCCCTAGTGAGAGCAACAATGAGCAGTACTTC. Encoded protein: CASSLVPSESNNEQYF.

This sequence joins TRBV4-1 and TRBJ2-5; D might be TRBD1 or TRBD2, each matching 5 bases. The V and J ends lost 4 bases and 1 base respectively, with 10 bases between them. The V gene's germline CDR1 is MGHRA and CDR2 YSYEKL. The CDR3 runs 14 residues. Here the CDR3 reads CASSPGPSQETQYF. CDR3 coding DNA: TGCGCCAGCAGCCCGGGACCCAGCCAAGAGACCCAGTACTTC.